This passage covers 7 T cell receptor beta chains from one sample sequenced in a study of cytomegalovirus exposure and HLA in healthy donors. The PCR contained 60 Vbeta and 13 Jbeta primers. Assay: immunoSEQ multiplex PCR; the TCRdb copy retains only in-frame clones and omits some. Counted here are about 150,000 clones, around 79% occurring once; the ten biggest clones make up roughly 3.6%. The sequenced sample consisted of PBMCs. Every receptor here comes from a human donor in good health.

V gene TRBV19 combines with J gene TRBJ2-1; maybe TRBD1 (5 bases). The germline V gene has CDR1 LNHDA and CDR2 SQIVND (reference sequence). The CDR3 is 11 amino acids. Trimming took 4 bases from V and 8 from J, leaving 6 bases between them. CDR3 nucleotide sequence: TGTGCCAGTAGTAAACAGGATGAGCAGTTCTTC. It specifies CASSKQDEQFF.

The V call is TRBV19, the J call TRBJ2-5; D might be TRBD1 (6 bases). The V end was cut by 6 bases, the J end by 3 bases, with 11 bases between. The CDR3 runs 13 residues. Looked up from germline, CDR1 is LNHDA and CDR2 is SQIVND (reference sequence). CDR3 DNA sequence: TGTGCCAGTAGGAGGGACACCAAAGAGACCCAGTACTTC. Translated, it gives CASRRDTKETQYF.

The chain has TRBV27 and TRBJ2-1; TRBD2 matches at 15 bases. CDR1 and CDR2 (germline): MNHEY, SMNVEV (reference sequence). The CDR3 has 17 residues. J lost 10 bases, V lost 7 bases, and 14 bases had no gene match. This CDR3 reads CASNQVGGLAGGLEQFF. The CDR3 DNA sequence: TGTGCCAGCAACCAAGTGGGGGGACTAGCGGGAGGACTCGAGCAGTTCTTC.

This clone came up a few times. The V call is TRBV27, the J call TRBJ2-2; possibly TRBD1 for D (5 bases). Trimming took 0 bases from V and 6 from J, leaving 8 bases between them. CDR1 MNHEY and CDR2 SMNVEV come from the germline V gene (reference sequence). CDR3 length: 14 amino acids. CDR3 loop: CASSLSGPPGELFF. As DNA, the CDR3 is TGTGCCAGCAGTTTATCGGGGCCCCCCGGGGAGCTGTTTTTT.

For the CDR3, the DNA is TGTGCCAGCAGTTTTTCCAGGGGTGACTACACCTTC. Translation gives CASSFSRGDYTF. The gene calls are TRBV28 and TRBJ1-2, with D tentatively TRBD1 (6 bases). V dropped 3 bases and J dropped 10 bases, with 12 bases sitting between them. Germline assignment: CDR1 MDHEN and CDR2 SYDVKM. This CDR3 is 12 amino acids long.

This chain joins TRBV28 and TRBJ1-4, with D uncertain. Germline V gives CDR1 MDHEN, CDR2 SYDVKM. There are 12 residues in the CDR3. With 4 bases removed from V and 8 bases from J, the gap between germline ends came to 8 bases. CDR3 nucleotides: TGTGCCAGCAGTTCAAGAAGCGAAAAACTGTTTTTT. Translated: CASSSRSEKLFF. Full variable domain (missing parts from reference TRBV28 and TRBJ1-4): DVKVTQSSRYLVKRTGEKVFLECVQDMDHENMFWYRQDPGLGLRLIYFSYDVKMKEKGDIPEGYSVSREKKERFSLILESASTNQTSMYLCASSSRSEKLFFGSGTQLSVL.

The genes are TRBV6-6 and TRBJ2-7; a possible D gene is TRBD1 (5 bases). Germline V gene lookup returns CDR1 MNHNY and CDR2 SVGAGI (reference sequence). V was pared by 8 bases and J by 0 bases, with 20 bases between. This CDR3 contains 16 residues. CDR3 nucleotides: TGTGCCAGCGCCGGTGGGGCACAGATTTTCTCCTACGAGCAGTACTTC. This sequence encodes CASAGGAQIFSYEQYF.